This T cell receptor beta chain was captured by sequencing in a study of cytomegalovirus exposure and HLA in healthy donors. The CDR3 spans 12 residues. The V gene lost 2 bases and the J gene lost 4 bases, with 8 bases spanning the gap. Germline V CDR1 and CDR2: SQVTM, ANQGSEA. In the PCR, 60 Vbeta and 13 Jbeta primers were used. Sequencing was performed with immunoSEQ multiplex PCR; in TCRdb, only in-frame clones are kept and a portion is missing. In the table there are over 150,000 clones, roughly four fifths of which are singletons. This clone was seen more than once but under ten times. Its antigen is undetermined. General study findings and limits: Near-uniform donor sequencing depth was presumed by presence/absence analyses. In a later analysis, TCR beta V- and J-gene trimming showed a link to a missense DCLRE1C variant.

The specimen was PBMCs. The chain has TRBV29-1 and TRBJ1-2, with D unclear. This clonotype originated in a boy aged 2 to 10 in good health and CMV-seronegative. The CDR3 coding sequence is TGCAGCGTTGAAACAGTCTCCTATGGCTACACCTTC. Protein product: CSVETVSYGYTF. Supplemented by reference TRBV29-1 and TRBJ1-2, the full variable domain reads SAVISQKPSRDICQRGTSLTIQCQVDSQVTMMFWYRQQPGQSLTLIATANQGSEATYESGFVIDKFPISRPNLTFSTLTVSNMSPEDSSIYLCSVETVSYGYTFGSGTRLTVV.